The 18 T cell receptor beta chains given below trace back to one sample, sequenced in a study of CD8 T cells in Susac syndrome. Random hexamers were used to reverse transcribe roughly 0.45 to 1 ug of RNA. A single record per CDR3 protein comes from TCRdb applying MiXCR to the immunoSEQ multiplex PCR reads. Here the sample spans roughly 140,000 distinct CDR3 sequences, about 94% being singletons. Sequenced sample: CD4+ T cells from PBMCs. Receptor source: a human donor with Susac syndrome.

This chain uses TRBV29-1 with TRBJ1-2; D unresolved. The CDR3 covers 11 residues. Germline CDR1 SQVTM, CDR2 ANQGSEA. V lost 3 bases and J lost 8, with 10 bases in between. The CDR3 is CSVDDLGGYTF. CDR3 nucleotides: TGCAGCGTTGATGACTTGGGCGGCTACACCTTC.

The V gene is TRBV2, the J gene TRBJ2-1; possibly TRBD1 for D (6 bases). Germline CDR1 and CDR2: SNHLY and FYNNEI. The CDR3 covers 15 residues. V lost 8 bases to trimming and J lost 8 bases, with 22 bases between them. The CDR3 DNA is TGTGCCAGCGGGGCTGTCGACAGGCTTCGGGATGAGCAGTTCTTC. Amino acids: CASGAVDRLRDEQFF.

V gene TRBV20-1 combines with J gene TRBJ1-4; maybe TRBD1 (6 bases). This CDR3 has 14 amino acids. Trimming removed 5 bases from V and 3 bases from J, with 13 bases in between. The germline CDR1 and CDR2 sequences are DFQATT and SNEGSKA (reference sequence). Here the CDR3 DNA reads TGCAGTGCTCAAAGGGGGACGGCTAATGAAAAACTGTTTTTT. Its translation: CSAQRGTANEKLFF.

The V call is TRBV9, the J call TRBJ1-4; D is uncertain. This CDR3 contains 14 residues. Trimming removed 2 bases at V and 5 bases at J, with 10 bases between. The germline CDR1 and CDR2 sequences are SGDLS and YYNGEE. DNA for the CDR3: TGTGCCAGCAGCGTCGGACTGGCAAATGAAAAACTGTTTTTT. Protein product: CASSVGLANEKLFF.

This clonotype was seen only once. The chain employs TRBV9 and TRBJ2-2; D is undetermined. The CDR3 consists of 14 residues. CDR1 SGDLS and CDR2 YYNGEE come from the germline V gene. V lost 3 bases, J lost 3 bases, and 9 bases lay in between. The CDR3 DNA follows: TGTGCCAGCAGCGCAGACACCCACACCGGGGAGCTGTTTTTT. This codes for CASSADTHTGELFF.

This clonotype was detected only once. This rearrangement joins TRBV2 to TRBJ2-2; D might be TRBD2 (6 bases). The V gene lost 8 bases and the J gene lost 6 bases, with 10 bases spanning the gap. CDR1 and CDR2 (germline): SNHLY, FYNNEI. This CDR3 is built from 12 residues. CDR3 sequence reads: CASGGPAGELFF. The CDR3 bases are TGTGCCAGCGGAGGGCCCGCCGGGGAGCTGTTTTTT.

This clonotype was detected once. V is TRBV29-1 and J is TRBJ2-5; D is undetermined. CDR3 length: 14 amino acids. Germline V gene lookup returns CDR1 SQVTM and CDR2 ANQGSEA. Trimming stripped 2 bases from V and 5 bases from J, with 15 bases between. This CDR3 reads CSVEPLERRETQYF. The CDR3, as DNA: TGCAGCGTTGAACCCTTGGAACGTAGGGAGACCCAGTACTTC.

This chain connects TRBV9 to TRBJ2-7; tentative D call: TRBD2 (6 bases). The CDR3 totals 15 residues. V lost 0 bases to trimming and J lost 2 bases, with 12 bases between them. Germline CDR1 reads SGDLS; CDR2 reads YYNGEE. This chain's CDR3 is CASSVATGVTYEQYF. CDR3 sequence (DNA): TGTGCCAGCAGCGTAGCAACGGGAGTTACCTACGAGCAGTACTTC.

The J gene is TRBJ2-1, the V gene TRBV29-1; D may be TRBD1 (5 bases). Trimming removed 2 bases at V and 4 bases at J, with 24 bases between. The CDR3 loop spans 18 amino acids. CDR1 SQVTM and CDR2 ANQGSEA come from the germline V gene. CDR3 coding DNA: TGCAGCGTTGAACGGCCGGTGGGGCAACGACGTCAGTACAATGAGCAGTTCTTC. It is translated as CSVERPVGQRRQYNEQFF.

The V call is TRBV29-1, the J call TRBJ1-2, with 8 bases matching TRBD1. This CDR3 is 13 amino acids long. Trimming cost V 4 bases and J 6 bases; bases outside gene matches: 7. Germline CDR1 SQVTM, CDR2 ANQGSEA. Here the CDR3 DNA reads TGCAGCGTTGGCGACAGGGGTGGGGATGGCTACACCTTC. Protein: CSVGDRGGDGYTF.

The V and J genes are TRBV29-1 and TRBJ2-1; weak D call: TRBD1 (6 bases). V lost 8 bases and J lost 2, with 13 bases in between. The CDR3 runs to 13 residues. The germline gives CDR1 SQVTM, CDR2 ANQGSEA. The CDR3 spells CSLGWTAYNEQFF. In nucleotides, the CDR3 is TGCAGCCTCGGATGGACAGCCTACAATGAGCAGTTCTTC.

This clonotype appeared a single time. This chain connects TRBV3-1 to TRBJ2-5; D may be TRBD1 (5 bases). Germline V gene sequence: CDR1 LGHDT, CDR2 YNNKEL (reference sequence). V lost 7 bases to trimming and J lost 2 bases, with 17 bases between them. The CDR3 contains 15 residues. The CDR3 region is CASTFHHGQQETQYF. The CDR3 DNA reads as TGTGCCAGCACGTTCCACCACGGACAACAAGAGACCCAGTACTTC.

The chain's CDR3 is CASSYQDFGNEQFF. In DNA, the CDR3 is TGTGCCAGCAGCTACCAGGACTTTGGCAATGAGCAGTTCTTC. The chain combines TRBV11-2 with TRBJ2-1; weak D call: TRBD2 (5 bases). V was shortened by 4 bases and J by 6 bases, with 13 bases between the two germline ends. CDR1 SGHAT and CDR2 FQNNGV come from the germline V gene. The CDR3 spans 14 residues.

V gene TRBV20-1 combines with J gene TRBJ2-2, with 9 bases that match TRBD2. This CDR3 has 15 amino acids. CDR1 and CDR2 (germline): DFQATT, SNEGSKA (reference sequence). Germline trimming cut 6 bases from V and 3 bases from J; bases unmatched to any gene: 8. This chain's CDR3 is CSAPRLAADTGELFF. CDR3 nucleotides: TGCAGTGCCCCCCGACTAGCGGCCGACACCGGGGAGCTGTTTTTT.

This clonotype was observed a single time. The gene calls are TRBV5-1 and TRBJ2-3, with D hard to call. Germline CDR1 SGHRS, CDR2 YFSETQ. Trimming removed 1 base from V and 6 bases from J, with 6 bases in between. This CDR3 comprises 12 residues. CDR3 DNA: TGCGCCAGCAGCTTGAGTTTTGATACGCAGTATTTT. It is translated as CASSLSFDTQYF.

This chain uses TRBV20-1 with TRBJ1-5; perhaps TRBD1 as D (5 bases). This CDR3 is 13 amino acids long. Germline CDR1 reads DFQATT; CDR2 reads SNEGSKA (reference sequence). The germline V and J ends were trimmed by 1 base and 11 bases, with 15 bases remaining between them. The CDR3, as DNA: TGCAGTGCTAGAGCAGGAGGGGCTGGATCCCAGCATTTT. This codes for CSARAGGAGSQHF.

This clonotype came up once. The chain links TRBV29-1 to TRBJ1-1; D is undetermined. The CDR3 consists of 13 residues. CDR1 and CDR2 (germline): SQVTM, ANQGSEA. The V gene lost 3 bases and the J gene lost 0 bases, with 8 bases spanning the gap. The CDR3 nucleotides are TGCAGCGTTGATGGCAGGTTGAACACTGAAGCTTTCTTT. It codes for CSVDGRLNTEAFF.

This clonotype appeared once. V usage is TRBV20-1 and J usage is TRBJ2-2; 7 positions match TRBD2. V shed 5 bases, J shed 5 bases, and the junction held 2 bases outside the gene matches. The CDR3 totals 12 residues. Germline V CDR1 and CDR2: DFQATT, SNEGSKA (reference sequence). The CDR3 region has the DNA TGCAGTGCTGATAGCGGGACCGGGGAGCTGTTTTTT. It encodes CSADSGTGELFF.